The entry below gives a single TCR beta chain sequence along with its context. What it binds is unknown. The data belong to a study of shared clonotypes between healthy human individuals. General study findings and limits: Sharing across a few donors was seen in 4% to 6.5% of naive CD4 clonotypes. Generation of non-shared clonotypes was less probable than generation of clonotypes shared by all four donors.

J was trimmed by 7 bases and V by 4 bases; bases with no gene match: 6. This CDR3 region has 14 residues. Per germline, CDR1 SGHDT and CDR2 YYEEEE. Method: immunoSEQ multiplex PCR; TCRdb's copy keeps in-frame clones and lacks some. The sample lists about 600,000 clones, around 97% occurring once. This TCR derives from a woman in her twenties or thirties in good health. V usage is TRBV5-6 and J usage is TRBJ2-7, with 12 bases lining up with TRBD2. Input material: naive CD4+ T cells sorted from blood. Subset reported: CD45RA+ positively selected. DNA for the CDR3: TGTGCCAGCAGCAGACTAGCGGGAGCCCGGGAGCAGTACTTC. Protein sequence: CASSRLAGAREQYF.